This TCR beta chain was identified during a study of blood T cell repertoires in COVID-19. This clone showed up just a few times. How the authors handled the data: It was from reference gene primer amplification that nucleated cell counts were estimated. Generated by immunoSEQ multiplex PCR, the TCRdb table keeps only in-frame clones and is missing some. The V and J calls and clone size come from that table; D and trimming were worked out from the DNA. The sample lists 150,000 or so clones; about three quarters were seen once. Germline V gene data show CDR1 as SGHRS and CDR2 as YFSETQ. The junction had 4 bases not matched to a gene; V was cut back by 1 base and J by 3 bases. The CDR3 is made up of 15 amino acids.

J is TRBJ2-5 and V is TRBV5-1; TRBD2 matches at 9 bases. This TCR came from a woman older than 75 with active or convalescent COVID-19. Sequencing input: peripheral blood. CDR3 protein: CASSLQAGGKETQYF. As DNA, the CDR3 is TGCGCCAGCAGCTTGCAAGCGGGGGGAAAAGAGACCCAGTACTTC.